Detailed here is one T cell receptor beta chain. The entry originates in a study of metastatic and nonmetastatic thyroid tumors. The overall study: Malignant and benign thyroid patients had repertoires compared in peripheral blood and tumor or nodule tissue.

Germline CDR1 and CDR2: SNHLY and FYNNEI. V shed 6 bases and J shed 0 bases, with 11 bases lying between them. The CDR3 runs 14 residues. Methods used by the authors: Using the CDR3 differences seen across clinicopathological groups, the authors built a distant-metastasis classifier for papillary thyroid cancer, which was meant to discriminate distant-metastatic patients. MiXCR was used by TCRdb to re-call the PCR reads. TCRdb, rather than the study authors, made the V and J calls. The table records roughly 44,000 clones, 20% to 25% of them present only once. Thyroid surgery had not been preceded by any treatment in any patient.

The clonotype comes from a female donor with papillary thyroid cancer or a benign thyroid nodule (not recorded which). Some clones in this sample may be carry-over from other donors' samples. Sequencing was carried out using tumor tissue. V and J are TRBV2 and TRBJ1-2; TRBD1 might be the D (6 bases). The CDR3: CASRRTDPNYGYTF. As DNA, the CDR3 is TGTGCCAGCAGGAGGACAGATCCTAACTATGGCTACACCTTC. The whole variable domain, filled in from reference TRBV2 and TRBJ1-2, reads EPEVTQTPSHQVTQMGQEVILRCVPISNHLYFYWYRQILGQKVEFLVSFYNNEISEKSEIFDDQFSVERPDGSNFTLKIRSTKLEDSAMYFCASRRTDPNYGYTFGSGTRLTVV.